This is a list of T cell receptor beta chains from one sample in a study of regulatory T cells in long-lasting Graves disease. Via MiXCR, TCRdb re-called the multiplex PCR reads, giving one row per CDR3 protein. The sample has approximately 540,000 distinct CDR3 sequences, about 12% seen once. This sample was also put to use in a study of T cells in Graves' hyperthyroidism and ophthalmopathy.

This sample comprised peripheral blood mononuclear cells (PBMCs), obtained at new diagnosis, from a patient treated with antithyroid drugs. All receptors derive from a woman under 40 with Graves disease. The CDR3 runs from the conserved cysteine through the conserved F or W. Each record gives: V gene, J gene, clone size, D gene, CDR3 protein, CDR3 DNA. D genes are given only for firm matches. Clone size, where shown, is once, few, many, or a class for clones that have expanded.

v_call: TRBV10-2; j_call: TRBJ1-6; clone_size: many; d_call: -; cdr3_aa: CASVRSGVVNSPLHF; cdr3_nt: TGCGCCAGCGTCCGATCCGGGGTGGTCAATTCACCCCTCCACTTT
v_call: TRBV7-8; j_call: TRBJ2-1; clone_size: many; d_call: -; cdr3_aa: CASGKNLEQFF; cdr3_nt: TGTGCCAGCGGTAAGAATTTGGAGCAGTTCTTC
v_call: TRBV6-1; j_call: TRBJ2-2; clone_size: few; d_call: -; cdr3_aa: CASRSSGLFNTGELFF; cdr3_nt: TGTGCCAGCAGAAGTAGCGGACTATTTAACACCGGGGAGCTGTTTTTT
v_call: TRBV7-2; j_call: TRBJ2-5; clone_size: many; d_call: TRBD2; cdr3_aa: CASRSRLAGGETQYF; cdr3_nt: TGTGCCAGCAGGTCCCGACTAGCGGGAGGAGAGACCCAGTACTTC
v_call: TRBV24-1; j_call: TRBJ1-5; clone_size: many; d_call: TRBD1; cdr3_aa: CATSEGDSPNEDNQPQHF; cdr3_nt: TGTGCCACCAGTGAGGGGGACAGCCCTAATGAGGACAATCAGCCCCAGCATTTT
v_call: TRBV19; j_call: TRBJ2-3; clone_size: -; d_call: TRBD1; cdr3_aa: CASSIKTGAGDTQYF; cdr3_nt: TGTGCCAGTAGTATCAAGACAGGGGCTGGAGATACGCAGTATTTT
v_call: TRBV6-2/TRBV6-3; j_call: TRBJ2-7; clone_size: many; d_call: TRBD2; cdr3_aa: CASSYSRGYSYEQYF; cdr3_nt: TGTGCCAGCAGTTACTCGCGGGGGTACTCCTACGAGCAGTACTTC
v_call: TRBV20-1; j_call: TRBJ2-5; clone_size: many; d_call: -; cdr3_aa: CSARDQTGQRGTQYF; cdr3_nt: TGCAGTGCTAGAGATCAGACAGGGCAGCGGGGGACCCAGTACTTC
v_call: TRBV5-1; j_call: TRBJ2-7; clone_size: -; d_call: TRBD1; cdr3_aa: CASSTGGGTAFYEQYF; cdr3_nt: TGCGCCAGCAGCACAGGGGGCGGGACAGCCTTCTACGAGCAGTACTTC
v_call: TRBV6-1; j_call: TRBJ2-2; clone_size: many; d_call: -; cdr3_aa: CASKVSVRNTGELFF; cdr3_nt: TGTGCCAGCAAGGTCAGTGTACGGAACACCGGGGAGCTGTTTTTT
v_call: TRBV4-3; j_call: TRBJ2-3; clone_size: few; d_call: -; cdr3_aa: CASSWSSGSTDTQYF; cdr3_nt: TGCGCCAGCAGCTGGAGCTCGGGGAGCACAGATACGCAGTATTTT
v_call: TRBV7-3; j_call: TRBJ2-2; clone_size: -; d_call: TRBD2; cdr3_aa: CASSPRERGTGELFF; cdr3_nt: TGTGCCAGCAGCCCGCGGGAGCGGGGCACCGGGGAGCTGTTTTTT
v_call: TRBV27; j_call: TRBJ1-3; clone_size: -; d_call: -; cdr3_aa: CASSAGDHTIYF; cdr3_nt: TGTGCCAGCAGTGCGGGCGATCACACCATATATTTT
v_call: TRBV7-9; j_call: TRBJ2-1; clone_size: many; d_call: TRBD2; cdr3_aa: CASSLSGRYYNEQFF; cdr3_nt: TGTGCCAGCAGCTTGAGCGGGAGGTACTACAATGAGCAGTTCTTC
v_call: TRBV24-1; j_call: TRBJ1-2; clone_size: many; d_call: TRBD1; cdr3_aa: CATSDYRGPYYGYTF; cdr3_nt: TGTGCCACCAGTGACTACAGGGGGCCTTACTATGGCTACACCTTC